One and the same sample provided the 12 T cell receptor beta chains below, sequenced in a study of blood T cell repertoires in COVID-19. Sequenced by immunoSEQ multiplex PCR; TCRdb stores in-frame clones only, minus some. Of approximately 440,000 clones in the sample, 90% were seen once. Sequencing input: PBMCs or T cells enriched from blood (not recorded which). Receptors were obtained from a man aged 18 to 30 who had recovered from COVID-19.

The chain links TRBV4-1 to TRBJ1-6, with D possibly being TRBD1 (5 bases). Germline V lookup: CDR1 MGHRA, CDR2 YSYEKL. The CDR3 contains 15 residues. Trimming shortened V by 0 bases and J by 12 bases, and 15 bases separated the two germline ends. The CDR3 protein is CASSQDGDFGGPLHF. In nucleotides, the CDR3 is TGCGCCAGCAGCCAAGATGGTGATTTCGGGGGACCCCTCCACTTT.

The V call is TRBV11-3, the J call TRBJ2-7, with TRBD2 identical over 11 bases. The CDR3 spans 16 residues. Trimming cost V 1 base and J 4 bases; bases outside gene matches: 6. CDR1 is SGHNT, CDR2 YENEEA, per germline. The CDR3 spells CASSLGTSGGDYEQYF. CDR3 DNA sequence: TGTGCCAGCAGCTTAGGCACTAGCGGGGGTGATTACGAGCAGTACTTC.

There are a few counts of this clone. The chain uses TRBV4-1 and TRBJ1-1, with D maybe TRBD1 (6 bases). Germline loops: CDR1 MGHRA, CDR2 YSYEKL. Trimming removed 2 bases from V and 1 base from J, with 14 bases in between. CDR3 length equals 16 residues. As DNA, the CDR3 is TGCGCCAGCAGCCAACCGAGGACAGATCCGAACACTGAAGCTTTCTTT. Protein sequence: CASSQPRTDPNTEAFF.

Concerning this clone itself: Other DNA sequences of this sample code for an identical CDR3. The chain has TRBV3-1 (or the pseudogene TRBV3-2) and TRBJ2-5, with D hard to call. This CDR3 spans 12 amino acids. The germline V gene encodes CDR1 LGHDT and CDR2 YNNKEL (reference sequence). Trimming removed 1 base at V and 4 bases at J, with 4 bases between. The CDR3 reads CASSQAGETQYF. The DNA for the CDR3 is TGTGCCAGCAGCCAAGCCGGAGAGACCCAGTACTTC.

As regards this clone: One end of the junction varies from germline; a read error may be responsible. V usage is TRBV7-9 and J usage is TRBJ2-1, with 12 bases aligning to TRBD1. The germline CDR1 and CDR2 sequences are SEHNR and FQNEAQ (reference sequence). The CDR3 spans 17 residues. In DNA, the CDR3 is TGTGCCAGCAGCACCCTCAACCACGGGACAGGGGGCAATCAGCAGTTCTTC. It translates to CASSTLNHGTGGNQQFF.

The chain uses TRBV27 and TRBJ2-2, with 9 bases identical to TRBD2. The V gene's germline CDR1 is MNHEY and CDR2 SMNVEV (reference sequence). There are 17 residues in the CDR3. V was clipped by 3 bases and J by 2 bases; unmatched bases: 7. This CDR3 is CASSLGLAGLNTGELFF. The CDR3 region has the DNA TGTGCCAGCAGTTTGGGCCTAGCGGGACTTAACACCGGGGAGCTGTTTTTT.

This chain links TRBV11-3 with TRBJ2-2, with 7 nucleotides matching TRBD1. The trim removed 5 bases at V and 3 bases at J, leaving 3 bases unmatched. From germline, CDR1 is SGHNT and CDR2 YENEEA. The CDR3 has 14 residues. The CDR3 sequence: CASSLGQYTGELFF. In nucleotides, the CDR3 is TGTGCCAGCAGCCTGGGACAGTACACCGGGGAGCTGTTTTTT.

The chain employs TRBV7-3 and TRBJ1-2; D not certain. The CDR3 loop spans 13 amino acids. V gave up 1 base and J gave up 8 bases, with 11 bases separating them. CDR1 and CDR2 (germline): SGHTA, FQGTGA. The CDR3 bases are TGTGCCAGCAGCTTAAATCACGTCGGGGGCTACACCTTC. It encodes CASSLNHVGGYTF.

The V gene is TRBV19, the J gene TRBJ1-2, with 11 positions matching TRBD1. V lost 5 bases and J lost 5; bases outside the gene matches: 10. This CDR3 spans 16 amino acids. The V gene's germline CDR1 is LNHDA and CDR2 SQIVND (reference sequence). The CDR3 is CASSDPGQGAWYGYTF. CDR3 nucleotides: TGTGCCAGTAGTGACCCAGGACAGGGGGCTTGGTATGGCTACACCTTC.

The chain links TRBV7-9 to TRBJ1-1; perhaps TRBD1 as D (5 bases). In germline, CDR1 is SEHNR, CDR2 FQNEAQ (reference sequence). The V and J ends lost 2 bases and 6 bases respectively, with 10 bases between them. This CDR3 region has 13 residues. The CDR3 is CASSLPGDPEAFF. In DNA form, the CDR3 reads TGTGCCAGCAGCTTACCGGGGGACCCTGAAGCTTTCTTT.

The rearrangement links TRBV28 to TRBJ2-3; TRBD1 aligns across 8 bases. CDR1 is MDHEN and CDR2 is SYDVKM in the germline V gene. The CDR3 loop spans 13 amino acids. The trim removed 5 bases at V and 13 bases at J, leaving 11 bases unmatched. CDR3 sequence reads: CASSTLRDRHEYF. Written as DNA, the CDR3 is TGTGCCAGCAGTACCCTCCGGGACAGGCATGAGTATTTT.

The chain couples TRBV5-4 to TRBJ2-7; 8 bases line up with TRBD1. The CDR3 loop spans 15 amino acids. Germline V CDR1 and CDR2: SGHNT, YYREEE (reference sequence). V lost 3 bases to trimming and J lost 7 bases; unmatched junction nucleotides: 12. DNA for the CDR3: TGTGCCAGCAGCTCCCGTGCAAGTCGGGACAGGGAGCAGTACTTC. Residues: CASSSRASRDREQYF.